A single sample gave rise to the 2 T cell receptor beta chains below, sequenced in a study of T cell repertoires in ileal Crohn's disease. Assay: immunoSEQ multiplex PCR; the TCRdb copy retains only in-frame clones and omits some. The data show 13,000 to 15,000 clones, around 85% seen once. Specified time point: inflamed ileum from the surgical specimen. The sequenced sample consisted of ileal tissue. These receptors originate from an adult with Crohn's disease.

This clone was seen just once. CDR3 amino acids: CASSKGLAGGPTDTQYF. CDR3 nucleotide sequence: TGCGCCAGCAGCAAGGGACTAGCGGGGGGGCCTACAGATACGCAGTATTTT. The chain uses TRBV5-1 and TRBJ2-3; TRBD2 matches 16 bases. CDR1 and CDR2 (germline): SGHRS, YFSETQ. The CDR3 has 17 residues. With 4 bases clipped from V and 3 bases from J, the junction kept 5 bases outside the gene matches.

The chain employs TRBV6-6 and TRBJ2-7; D may correspond to TRBD1 or TRBD2 (5 bases each). CDR1 and CDR2 (germline): MNHNY, SVGAGI (reference sequence). The length of the CDR3 is 15 residues. Trimming stripped 6 bases from V and 0 bases from J, with 15 bases between. CDR3 residues: CASSQSGPNSYEQYF. The CDR3 DNA sequence: TGTGCCAGCAGCCAATCGGGACCGAACTCCTACGAGCAGTACTTC.